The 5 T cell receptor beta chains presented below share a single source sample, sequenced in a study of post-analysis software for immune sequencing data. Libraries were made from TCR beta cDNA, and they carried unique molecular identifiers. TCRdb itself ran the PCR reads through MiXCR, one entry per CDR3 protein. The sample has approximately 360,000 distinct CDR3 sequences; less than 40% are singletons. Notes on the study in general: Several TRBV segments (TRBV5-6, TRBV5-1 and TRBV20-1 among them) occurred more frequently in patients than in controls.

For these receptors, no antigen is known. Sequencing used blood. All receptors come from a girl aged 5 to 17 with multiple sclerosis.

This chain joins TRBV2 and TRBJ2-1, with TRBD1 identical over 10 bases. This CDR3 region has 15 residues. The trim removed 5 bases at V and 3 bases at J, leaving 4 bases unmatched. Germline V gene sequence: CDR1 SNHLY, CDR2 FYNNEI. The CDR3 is CASSWGQGRYNEQFF. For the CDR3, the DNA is TGTGCCAGCAGTTGGGGACAGGGGCGCTACAATGAGCAGTTCTTC.

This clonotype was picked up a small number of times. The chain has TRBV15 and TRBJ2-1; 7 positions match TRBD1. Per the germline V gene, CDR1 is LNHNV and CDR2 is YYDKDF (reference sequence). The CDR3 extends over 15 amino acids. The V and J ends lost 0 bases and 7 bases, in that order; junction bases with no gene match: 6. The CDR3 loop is CATSRDQGVGNEQFF. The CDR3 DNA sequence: TGTGCCACCAGCAGAGATCAGGGGGTCGGGAATGAGCAGTTCTTC.

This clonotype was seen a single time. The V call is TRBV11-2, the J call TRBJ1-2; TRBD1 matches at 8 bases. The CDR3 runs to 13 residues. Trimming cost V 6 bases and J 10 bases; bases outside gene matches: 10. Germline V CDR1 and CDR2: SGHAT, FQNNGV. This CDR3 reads CASSFQGATDYTF. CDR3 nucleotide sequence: TGTGCCAGCAGTTTTCAGGGGGCGACCGACTACACCTTC.

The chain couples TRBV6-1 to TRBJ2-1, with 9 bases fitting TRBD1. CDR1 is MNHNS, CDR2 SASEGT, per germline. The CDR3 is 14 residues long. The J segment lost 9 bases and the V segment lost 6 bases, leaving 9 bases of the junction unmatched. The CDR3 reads CASRDRGRGSEQFF. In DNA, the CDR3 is TGTGCCAGCAGGGACAGGGGCCGCGGGAGTGAGCAGTTCTTC.

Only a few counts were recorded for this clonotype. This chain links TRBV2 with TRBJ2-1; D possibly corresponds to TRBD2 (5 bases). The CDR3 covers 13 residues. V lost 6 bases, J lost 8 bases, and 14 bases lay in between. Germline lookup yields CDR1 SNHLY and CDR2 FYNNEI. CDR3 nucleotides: TGTGCCAGCAGGAGGACTCCGGAGGATGAGCAGTTCTTC. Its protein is CASRRTPEDEQFF. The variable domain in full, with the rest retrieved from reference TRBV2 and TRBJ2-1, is EPEVTQTPSHQVTQMGQEVILRCVPISNHLYFYWYRQILGQKVEFLVSFYNNEISEKSEIFDDQFSVERPDGSNFTLKIRSTKLEDSAMYFCASRRTPEDEQFFGPGTRLTVL.